This T cell receptor beta chain was sequenced during a study of a mutant IDH1 vaccine in newly diagnosed glioma (dated by TCRdb to the early 2020s). Background for the entire study: Vaccination started 4-6 weeks after radiotherapy alone, or was given together with temozolomide cycles in the groups whose treatment included chemotherapy. Of the roughly 30 treated patients, approximately 62% were male and about 40% were female, and a mean age of 40.4 years was recorded. Before enrollment, most patients had been given radiochemotherapy with temozolomide as standard therapy, while the rest had received either radiotherapy alone or temozolomide alone. Visit V12 was the week-35 safety follow-up and visit V13 was the week-47 end of study. Peripheral blood samples were drawn at six visits, namely V03 (baseline), V05, V07, V10, V12 and V13. Longitudinal TCRB deep sequencing was done for about two dozen treated patients, wherever samples were available for exploratory analyses. Paper-wide results and their limitations: Availability determined which PBMC samples were chosen for TCRB deep sequencing. Pseudoprogression seemed to be unrelated to changes in the top peripheral T cell clonotypes found by TCRB sequencing. Across multiple MHC alleles, vaccine-induced immune responses were seen in around 93% of patients. The authors stated that sample limitations prevented analyses of patient blood samples from being reproduced.

The intended sense of this specimen's time point label: week 35, safety follow-up. Each vaccine dose was 300 ug of a 20-mer mutant IDH1 peptide in Montanide, given subcutaneously with topical imiquimod. Patients received eight vaccinations in weeks 1, 3, 5, 7, 11, 15, 19 and 23, corresponding to visits V03 through V10. Newly diagnosed WHO grade 3 or 4 IDH1-mutant astrocytomas showing loss of nuclear ATRX were present in the donors. The samples were drawn from NOA16, a multicentre, single-arm, open-label phase I trial in Germany that tested a mutant IDH1 peptide vaccine in humans for the first time. Genomic DNA for TCRB sequencing was extracted from EDTA blood using the DNeasy Blood and Tissue Kit. On this clone itself: Its antigen has not been determined. Within one base of it there is no much larger clone, and no base qualities were kept.

The library was prepared using the immunoSEQ multiplex PCR assay. Rearranged TCR beta chain sequences were amplified with the hsTCRB Kit following the manufacturer's protocol. TCRB libraries were sequenced on an Illumina MiSeq. On the authors' methods: Demultiplexing, trimming and gene mapping were performed with the kit vendor's proprietary platform. TCRdb took this table from immuneACCESS and kept in-frame rearrangements with V and J called. Such tables lack part of the clones; where checked against another copy, unresolved V genes explain under half of the gap, and the rest is unexplained. The D gene and trimming were derived from the DNA, and the V and J assignments and clone size from that table. The sample has about 32,000 clones on record, approximately 80% of them singletons. The ten largest account for roughly 7.1% of the sample. For CDR1 and CDR2, the germline V gene lists SGHDT and YYEEEE. The CDR3 measures 14 amino acids from cysteine to phenylalanine. The retained sequence is limited to the CDR3, 42 bases, with the frame set at the first base. Trimming at the junction amounts to 1 base on V and 3 bases on J, and the germline ends lie 8 bases apart.

The TCR originated in a woman between 18 and 30 years old with glioma. The sequence links TRBV5-6 to TRBJ1-5; the D segment could be TRBD1, given 6 matching bases. The sample in question was PBMCs, obtained from a glioma patient whose treatment included an IDH1 peptide vaccine. The base sequence is TGTGCCAGCAGCTTGCGGACAGCCAATCAGCCCCAGCATTTT. Its protein product is CASSLRTANQPQHF.